This T cell receptor (beta chain) was sequenced during a study of cytomegalovirus exposure and HLA in healthy donors. 13 Jbeta primers and 60 Vbeta primers were used for the PCR. TCRdb's copy holds only in-frame clones and misses some; the assay was immunoSEQ multiplex PCR. Here the sample table reports approximately 110,000 clones. Germline CDR1 reads LNHDA; CDR2 reads SQIVND (reference sequence). The CDR3 consists of 14 residues. Deletions cut 6 bases from V and 7 bases from J, with 13 bases between. This clonotype was obtained from a man aged 18 to 29 in good health and CMV-seronegative. The sample taken for sequencing was PBMCs. The chain carries TRBV19 and TRBJ1-6, with D tentatively TRBD1 (5 bases). The CDR3 nucleotides read TGTGCCAGTAGCCCGAGGGGAGGAAATTCACCCCTCCACTTT. It is translated as CASSPRGGNSPLHF. The variable domain in full, with the rest retrieved from reference TRBV19 and TRBJ1-6, is DGGITQSPKYLFRKEGQNVTLSCEQNLNHDAMYWYRQDPGQGLRLIYYSQIVNDFQKGDIAEGYSVSREKKESFPLTVTSAQKNPTAFYLCASSPRGGNSPLHFGNGTRLTVT.